The 29 T cell receptor beta chains presented below share a single source sample, sequenced in a study of T cell responses to AZD1222 COVID-19 vaccine. Sequencing was performed with immunoSEQ multiplex PCR; in TCRdb, only in-frame clones are kept and a portion is missing. The table has 110,000 to 150,000 clones, over 75% seen once. The sample here was peripheral blood, taken on day 0 of AZD1222 vaccination. These receptors all stem from an adult in good health.

The chain has TRBV6-5 and TRBJ1-2; D might be TRBD1 (6 bases). V shed 2 bases and J shed 2 bases, with 9 bases lying between them. The germline V gene encodes CDR1 MNHEY and CDR2 SVGAGI. The length of the CDR3 is 14 residues. CDR3 in DNA: TGTGCCAGCAGTTACGGGGGCGCGAACTATGGCTACACCTTC. This codes for CASSYGGANYGYTF.

The chain joins TRBV12-3 or TRBV12-4 to TRBJ1-2; D unclear. The germline V and J ends were trimmed by 5 bases and 8 bases, with 12 bases remaining between them. The CDR3 covers 12 residues. CDR3 DNA: TGTGCCAGCAGTGCCCCTTTGGGCGGCTACACCTTC. Protein product: CASSAPLGGYTF.

This clone has more than one count but fewer than ten. The chain links TRBV3-1 (or the pseudogene TRBV3-2) to TRBJ2-7; the D gene is possibly TRBD1 (6 bases). Looked up from germline, CDR1 is LGHDT and CDR2 is YNNKEL (reference sequence). This CDR3 is 15 amino acids long. V lost 5 bases to trimming and J lost 0 bases, with 14 bases between them. CDR3 in amino acids: CASSTTGTTSYEQYF. Here the CDR3 DNA reads TGTGCCAGCAGCACCACCGGGACAACCTCCTACGAGCAGTACTTC.

The V call is TRBV18, the J call TRBJ2-2; D might be TRBD1 or TRBD2, each matching 5 bases. V lost 0 bases to trimming and J lost 6 bases, with 14 bases between them. Per germline, CDR1 KGHSH and CDR2 LQKENI. This CDR3 region has 16 residues. The CDR3 sequence is CASSPPTARGAGELFF. The CDR3 coding sequence is TGTGCCAGCTCACCACCCACGGCGAGGGGAGCCGGGGAGCTGTTTTTT.

V and J are TRBV7-9 and TRBJ2-7; TRBD1 is a possible D gene (5 bases). V was clipped by 3 bases and J by 5 bases, with 14 bases between them. The CDR3 has 14 residues. Germline V gives CDR1 SEHNR, CDR2 FQNEAQ (reference sequence). Here the CDR3 reads CASSFQGFQDEQYF. The CDR3 DNA reads TGTGCCAGCAGCTTCCAGGGCTTTCAGGACGAGCAGTACTTC.

V usage is TRBV5-4 and J usage is TRBJ1-2, with D possibly matching TRBD1 (5 bases). V dropped 0 bases and J dropped 4 bases, with 10 bases sitting between them. Germline V lookup: CDR1 SGHNT, CDR2 YYREEE (reference sequence). The CDR3 length is 14 residues. CDR3 loop: CASSLAPRVYGYTF. The CDR3 nucleotides read TGTGCCAGCAGCTTGGCCCCCAGGGTCTATGGCTACACCTTC. The variable domain in full, completed from reference TRBV5-4 and TRBJ1-2, reads ETGVTQSPTHLIKTRGQQVTLRCSSQSGHNTVSWYQQALGQGPQFIFQYYREEENGRGNFPPRFSGLQFPNYSSELNVNALELDDSALYLCASSLAPRVYGYTFGSGTRLTVV.

Comment on this clone: Its ends do not fully match the called genes, so a read error is possible. In DNA form, the CDR3 reads TGTGCCAGCAAGGGCAGGGTTTACGAGCAGAACTTC. Translation gives CASKGRVYEQNF. V is TRBV2 and J is TRBJ2-7; a possible D gene is TRBD1 (5 bases). The CDR3 consists of 12 residues. From germline, CDR1 is SNHLY and CDR2 FYNNEI. Based on the CDR3 plus reference TRBV2 and TRBJ2-7, the full variable domain is EPEVTQTPSHQVTQMGQEVILRCVPISNHLYFYWYRQILGQKVEFLVSFYNNEISEKSEIFDDQFSVERPDGSNFTLKIRSTKLEDSAMYFCASKGRVYEQNFGPGTRLTVT.

The V and J genes are TRBV27 and TRBJ1-2; D is unclear. CDR1 MNHEY and CDR2 SMNVEV come from the germline V gene (reference sequence). Trimming took off 3 bases at V and 6 bases at J, with 14 bases between the two ends. The CDR3 has 14 residues. The CDR3 nucleotides are TGTGCCAGCAGTTTCACTTTGGGTCTAAATGGCTACACCTTC. Translation gives CASSFTLGLNGYTF.

This clone was seen only a few times. This chain connects TRBV10-3 to TRBJ2-1, with a possible D match to TRBD2 (6 bases). Trimming pared 5 bases from V and 3 bases from J, leaving 11 bases between. CDR1 is ENHRY and CDR2 is SYGVKD in the germline V gene. There are 14 residues in the CDR3. The chain's CDR3 is CAISKGLNYNEQFF. The CDR3 DNA follows: TGTGCCATCAGTAAGGGACTGAACTACAATGAGCAGTTCTTC.

V and J are TRBV19 and TRBJ1-4, with TRBD1 matching 9 bases. The CDR3 is 14 amino acids. With 7 bases clipped from V and 4 bases from J, the junction kept 4 bases outside the gene matches. Germline CDR1 LNHDA, CDR2 SQIVND (reference sequence). CDR3 amino acids: CASNRGQGNEKLFF. In nucleotides, the CDR3 is TGTGCCAGTAACAGGGGGCAGGGTAATGAAAAACTGTTTTTT.

This clone was seen just once. The junction departs from the called germline gene at one end, perhaps through a read error. V usage is TRBV19 and J usage is TRBJ1-4; D uncertain. This CDR3 region has 16 residues. Germline assignment: CDR1 LNHDA and CDR2 SQIVND (reference sequence). The CDR3 DNA sequence: TGTGCCAGTACTACCCCACTTACACCTAATATTTCCCCTTTCCCCTTT. Protein product: CASTTPLTPNISPFPF.

The chain joins TRBV5-6 to TRBJ1-6; the D is unclear. The CDR3 is made up of 14 amino acids. Germline V gene sequence: CDR1 SGHDT, CDR2 YYEEEE. Trimming took 5 bases from V and 6 from J, leaving 12 bases between them. CDR3 region: CASRSGYSNSPLHF. CDR3 coding DNA: TGTGCCAGCAGGTCGGGGTATTCTAATTCACCCCTCCACTTT.

The chain couples TRBV6-2 or TRBV6-3 to TRBJ2-1, with D unclear. Trimming stripped 3 bases from V and 3 bases from J, with 3 bases between. This CDR3 is 12 amino acids long. Germline-derived CDR1 and CDR2 are MNHEY and SVGEGT. CDR3 nucleotides: TGTGCCAGCAGTTATGACTACAATGAGCAGTTCTTC. As protein: CASSYDYNEQFF.

DNA for the CDR3: TGTGCCTGGAGTGTGGTGAATGAAGCTTTCTTT. Its protein product is CAWSVVNEAFF. The V gene is TRBV30, the J gene TRBJ1-1; no clear D gene. V dropped 0 bases and J dropped 7 bases, with 6 bases sitting between them. CDR3 length: 11 amino acids. Germline V lookup: CDR1 GTSNPN, CDR2 SVGIG (reference sequence).

This clone was observed a few times. The V and J genes are TRBV7-2 and TRBJ2-7; D is perhaps TRBD2 (5 bases). V was cut by 5 bases and J by 5 bases, with 16 bases left in between. The length of the CDR3 is 14 residues. Germline CDR1 SGHTA, CDR2 FQGNSA. The CDR3 reads CASSMMEASDEQYF. The CDR3 region has the DNA TGTGCCAGCAGCATGATGGAGGCTTCCGACGAGCAGTACTTC.

This chain joins TRBV30 and TRBJ1-2, with TRBD1 as a possible D gene (6 bases). This CDR3 region has 14 residues. CDR1 is GTSNPN and CDR2 is SVGIG in the germline V gene (reference sequence). Trimming stripped 3 bases from V and 8 bases from J, with 19 bases between. In DNA, the CDR3 is TGTGCCTGGAGAGAGGGGAAAACAGGGTTCGGCTACACCTTC. The encoded protein is CAWREGKTGFGYTF.

The table lists this clone with a count of one. The chain joins TRBV6-1 to TRBJ2-1, with 8 positions matching TRBD2. J was trimmed by 0 bases and V by 4 bases; bases with no gene match: 5. This CDR3 has 16 residues. Per the germline V gene, CDR1 is MNHNS and CDR2 is SASEGT. In nucleotides, the CDR3 is TGTGCCAGCAGTGGACCCGGGACTAGCTCCTACAATGAGCAGTTCTTC. Protein: CASSGPGTSSYNEQFF.

The V gene is TRBV19, the J gene TRBJ1-4; the D is unclear. The CDR3 contains 15 residues. Trimming pared 5 bases from V and 5 bases from J, leaving 15 bases between. The V gene's germline CDR1 is LNHDA and CDR2 SQIVND (reference sequence). The CDR3 loop reads CASSLPGGSNEKLFF. The CDR3 coding sequence is TGTGCCAGTAGTCTACCGGGAGGAAGCAATGAAAAACTGTTTTTT.

V is TRBV19 and J is TRBJ2-2; 8 bases map to TRBD2. V lost 3 bases and J lost 3; bases outside the gene matches: 6. CDR3 size: 16 residues. Germline V CDR1 and CDR2: LNHDA, SQIVND (reference sequence). The CDR3 DNA reads TGTGCCAGTAGTATTATAGCGGGAACGCACACCGGGGAGCTGTTTTTT. This translates into CASSIIAGTHTGELFF.

The count of this clone is one. The chain links TRBV7-9 to TRBJ1-1; possibly TRBD1 for D (5 bases). Trimming shortened V by 2 bases and J by 7 bases, and 14 bases separated the two germline ends. Germline V CDR1 and CDR2: SEHNR, FQNEAQ (reference sequence). The CDR3 covers 14 residues. CDR3 nucleotides: TGTGCCAGCAGCTTACAGTCCAGGGTTCTTGAAGCTTTCTTT. Its translation: CASSLQSRVLEAFF.

The chain is built from TRBV19 and TRBJ1-4, with TRBD1 identical over 9 bases. Germline CDR1 LNHDA, CDR2 SQIVND (reference sequence). Trimming removed 3 bases from V and 2 bases from J; junction bases left unmatched: 1. This CDR3 has 15 residues. CDR3 DNA sequence: TGTGCCAGTAGTATGGGGACAGGGACTAATGAAAAACTGTTTTTT. Translating it yields CASSMGTGTNEKLFF.

This rearrangement joins TRBV12-2 to TRBJ2-7; the table names TRBD1, a call not compared with the DNA. TRBV12-2 is described as a pseudogene. CDR3 size: 18 residues. DNA of the CDR3: TGTGCAAGTCGCTTAGGTCCTTCAGGGGGGAGGCTCGGAAACGAGCAGTACTTC. This codes for CASRLGPSGGRLGNEQYF.

The chain combines TRBV6-2 or TRBV6-3 with TRBJ2-1; maybe TRBD1 (6 bases). V lost 5 bases and J 0 bases, leaving 14 bases between the germline ends. The CDR3 covers 16 residues. In germline, CDR1 is MNHEY, CDR2 SVGEGT. The CDR3 sequence is CASSAGTTFSYNEQFF. CDR3 nucleotide sequence: TGTGCCAGCAGTGCCGGGACAACCTTCTCCTACAATGAGCAGTTCTTC.

The chain joins TRBV6-5 to TRBJ2-3; 8 bases map to TRBD2. J was trimmed by 0 bases and V by 2 bases; bases with no gene match: 1. CDR1 is MNHEY, CDR2 SVGAGI, per germline. There are 15 residues in the CDR3. CDR3 coding DNA: TGTGCCAGCAGTTACCCTAGCGGGAGCACAGATACGCAGTATTTT. This translates into CASSYPSGSTDTQYF.

The J gene is TRBJ2-3, the V gene TRBV19; D may be TRBD2 (6 bases). With 1 base removed from V and 2 bases from J, the gap between germline ends came to 7 bases. From germline, CDR1 is LNHDA and CDR2 SQIVND (reference sequence). This CDR3 comprises 14 residues. CDR3 sequence reads: CASSIGDFTDTQYF. For the CDR3, the DNA is TGTGCCAGTAGTATAGGGGACTTCACAGATACGCAGTATTTT.

The V and J genes are TRBV5-1 and TRBJ2-7, with D tentatively TRBD2 (5 bases). Germline values: CDR1 SGHRS, CDR2 YFSETQ. Trimming stripped 4 bases from V and 2 bases from J, with 16 bases between. This CDR3 spans 15 amino acids. DNA for the CDR3: TGCGCCAGCAGCCCAGGCGGTCTAGCTACCTACGAGCAGTACTTC. Residues: CASSPGGLATYEQYF.

The chain is built from TRBV7-3 and TRBJ2-1; the D is unclear. Germline-derived CDR1 and CDR2 are SGHTA and FQGTGA. CDR3 length equals 13 residues. Trimming pared 2 bases from V and 9 bases from J, leaving 11 bases between. The CDR3 nucleotides are TGTGCCAGCAGCTTACAGGCTCGGAGTGAGCAGTTCTTC. Translation gives CASSLQARSEQFF.

The rearrangement uses TRBV5-1 and TRBJ1-5; D may be TRBD1 (5 bases). The germline gives CDR1 SGHRS, CDR2 YFSETQ. V lost 4 bases and J lost 2, with 10 bases in between. The CDR3 sequence is 14 residues long. The CDR3 region is CASSTGGGNQPQHF. In nucleotides, the CDR3 is TGCGCCAGCAGCACCGGAGGGGGCAATCAGCCCCAGCATTTT.

As DNA, the CDR3 is TGTGCCAGCAGCCAGCCGGAGGGGCTGAATGAGCAGTTCTTC. Translating it yields CASSQPEGLNEQFF. This chain joins TRBV3-1 (or the pseudogene TRBV3-2) and TRBJ2-1, with D maybe TRBD2 (6 bases). V was cut by 3 bases and J by 7 bases, with 13 bases left in between. The germline V gene encodes CDR1 LGHDT and CDR2 YNNKEL (reference sequence). The CDR3 sequence is 14 residues long.